This TCR beta chain is from a study of blood T cell repertoires in COVID-19. As for the study in general: Material from acute and convalescent COVID-19 was sourced from the United States, Italy and Spain. Sources were T cells, B-cell-depleted T cells, or PBMCs; the material itself was cDNA or gDNA.

In the original processing: By means of reference gene primer amplification, nucleated cell counts were estimated. The data were produced by immunoSEQ multiplex PCR, yet TCRdb's version contains in-frame clones alone and is incomplete. The DNA gave D and trimming, while V, J and clone size come from that table. The sample has some 41,000 clones, approximately 91% seen once. This clone was counted only a few times. Deletions cut 2 bases from V and 2 bases from J, with 15 bases between. The CDR3 consists of 16 residues. Germline V gives CDR1 MNHEY, CDR2 SVGEGT. The chain links TRBV6-2 or TRBV6-3 to TRBJ1-2, with a tentative D call TRBD1 (5 bases). This TCR was sampled from a man aged 55 to 69 with active COVID-19. The sequencing input was peripheral blood. The CDR3, as DNA: TGTGCCAGCAGTTACACATTCAGCCGGGGGAACTATGGCTACACCTTC. Amino acids: CASSYTFSRGNYGYTF.